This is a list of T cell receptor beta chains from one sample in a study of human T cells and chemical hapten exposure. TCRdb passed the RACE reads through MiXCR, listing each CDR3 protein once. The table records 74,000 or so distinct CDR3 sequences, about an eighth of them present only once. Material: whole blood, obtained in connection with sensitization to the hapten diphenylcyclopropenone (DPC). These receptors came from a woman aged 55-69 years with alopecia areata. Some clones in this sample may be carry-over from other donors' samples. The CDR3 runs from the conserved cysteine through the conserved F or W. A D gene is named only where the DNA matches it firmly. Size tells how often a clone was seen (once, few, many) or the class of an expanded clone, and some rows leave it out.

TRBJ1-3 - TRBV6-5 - TGTGCCAGCAGTTATAACGGCTCTGGAAACACCATATATTTT CASSYNGSGNTIYF
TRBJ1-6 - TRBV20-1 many TGCAGTGCTAGCGACAGGAATTCACCCCTCCACTTT CSASDRNSPLHF
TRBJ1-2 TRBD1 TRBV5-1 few TGCGCCAGCAGCTTACCGGGACAGGGGCGAGCCCTGCGCGGCTACACCTTC CASSLPGQGRALRGYTF
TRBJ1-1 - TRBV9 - TGTGCCAGCAGCGTAGCAGATCGGAGCACTGAAGCTTTCTTT CASSVADRSTEAFF
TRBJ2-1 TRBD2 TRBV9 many TGTGCCAGCAGCGTCTATCGGACTAGCGGGGGGTACAATGAGCAGTTCTTC CASSVYRTSGGYNEQFF
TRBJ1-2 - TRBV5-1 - TGCGCCAGCAGCTTGGATGGACAGTACTCCTCCTATGGCTACACCTTC CASSLDGQYSSYGYTF
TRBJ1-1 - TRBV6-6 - TGTGCCAGCAGCCGACCGAACACTGAAGCTTTCTTT CASSRPNTEAFF
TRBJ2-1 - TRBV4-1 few TGCGCCAGCAGCAATACCCCTACGGGGATGGATGAGCAGTTCTTC CASSNTPTGMDEQFF
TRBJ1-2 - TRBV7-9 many TGTGCCAGCAGCTTACAAATCGAGGGAGTCTACACCTTC CASSLQIEGVYTF
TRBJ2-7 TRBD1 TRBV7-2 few TGTGCCAGCAGCTCGCCCCGCGCCGGGACAGGGAAGAGGTACGAGCAGTACTTC CASSSPRAGTGKRYEQYF
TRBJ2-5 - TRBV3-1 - TGTGCCAGCAGCCCACGGACAGTTCTTACCCAGTACTTC CASSPRTVLTQYF
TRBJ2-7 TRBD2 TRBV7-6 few TGTGCCAGCAGCCTTAGCCCAGGGAGGGACGAGCAGTACTTC CASSLSPGRDEQYF
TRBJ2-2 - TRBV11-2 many TGTGCCAGCAGCTCACTAGGGGGTAACACCGGGGAGCTGTTTTTT CASSSLGGNTGELFF
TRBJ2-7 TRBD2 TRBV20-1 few TGCAGTGCCCCACTTACAGGAGGTAGCGGGGGCCCTTTACTACGACTTGGGCAGTACTTC CSAPLTGGSGGPLLRLGQYF
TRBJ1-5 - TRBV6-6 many TGTGCCAGCAGCCTACAGGGATTTTACCAGCCCCAGCATTTT CASSLQGFYQPQHF
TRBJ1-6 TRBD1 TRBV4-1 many TGCGCCAGCAGCCCGCACGGGACAGGGGATGGTTCACCCCTCCACTTT CASSPHGTGDGSPLHF
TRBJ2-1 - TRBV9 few TGTGCCAGCAGCCGACCCTCCAATGAGCAGTTCTTC CASSRPSNEQFF
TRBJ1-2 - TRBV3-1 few TGTGCCAGCAGCCACTTGGGAGTCTATGGCTACACCTTC CASSHLGVYGYTF
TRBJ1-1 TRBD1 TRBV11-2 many TGTGCCAGCAGCTTCAACCTCCCCCATGACAGGGACACTGAAGCTTTCTTT CASSFNLPHDRDTEAFF
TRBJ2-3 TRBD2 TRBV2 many TGTGCCAGCAGTGAAGGCGGGGGGCGAGTCACAGATACGCAGTATTTT CASSEGGGRVTDTQYF
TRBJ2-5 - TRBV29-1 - TGCAGCGTTCAGCTCGGGGAGACCCAGTACTTC CSVQLGETQYF
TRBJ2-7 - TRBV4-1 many TGCGCCAGCAGCCAAGATCTATACTACGAGCAGTACTTC CASSQDLYYEQYF
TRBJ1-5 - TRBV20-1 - TGCAGTGCTAGAGAGGGGGGGTCGGGCAATCAGCCCCAGCATTTT CSAREGGSGNQPQHF
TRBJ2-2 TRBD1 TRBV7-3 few TGTGCCAGCAGCCGACAGGGGGGCACCGGGGAGCTGTTTTTT CASSRQGGTGELFF
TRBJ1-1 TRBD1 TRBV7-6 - TGTGCCAGCAGCCTAATCTTCGGGACAGATGAAGCTTTCTTT CASSLIFGTDEAFF
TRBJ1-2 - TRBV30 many TGTGCCTGGAGTATTACGGACTATGGCTACACCTTC CAWSITDYGYTF
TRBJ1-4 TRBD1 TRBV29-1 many TGCAGCGTTTCGGGACAGGAAAATGAAAAACTGTTTTTT CSVSGQENEKLFF
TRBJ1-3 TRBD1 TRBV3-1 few TGTGCCAGCAGCCAACAGGGGGCTGGAAACACCATATATTTT CASSQQGAGNTIYF
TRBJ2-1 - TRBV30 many TGTGCCTGGAGTGCGACGGAATACAATGAGCAGTTCTTC CAWSATEYNEQFF
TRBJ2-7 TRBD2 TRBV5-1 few TGCGCCAGCAGCTTGGAAGCGGGGGGGCCAGAGCAGTACTTC CASSLEAGGPEQYF
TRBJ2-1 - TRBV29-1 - TGCAGCGTTGAGGTGGGGAGCTCCTACAATGAGCAGTTCTTC CSVEVGSSYNEQFF
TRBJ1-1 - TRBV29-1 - TGCAGCGGGAGAGATAGGCGGGCTTTCTTT CSGRDRRAFF
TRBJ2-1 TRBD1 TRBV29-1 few TGCAGCGTTGATCGGACAGGGGTATACAATGAGCAGTTCTTC CSVDRTGVYNEQFF
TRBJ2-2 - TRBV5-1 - TGCGCCAGCAGCTTTGCGGGATCGAACACCGGGGAGCTGTTTTTT CASSFAGSNTGELFF
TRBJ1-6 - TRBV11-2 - TGTGCCAGCAGCTGGACAGATAATAATTCACCCCTCCACTTT CASSWTDNNSPLHF
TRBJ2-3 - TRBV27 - TGTGCCAGCAGTCTAGGGACCGCGGTGGCGCAGTATTTT CASSLGTAVAQYF
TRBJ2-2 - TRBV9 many TGTGCCAGCAGCCCACAGGCGAGGGAGCTGTTTTTT CASSPQARELFF
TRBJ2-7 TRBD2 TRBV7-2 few TGTGCCAGCAGCTACCCACGGAGCGGGGGGTCCCCCTACGAGCAGTACTTC CASSYPRSGGSPYEQYF
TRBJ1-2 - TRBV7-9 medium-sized TGTGCCAGCAGCCCCCCGACAGCTAACTATGGCTACACCTTC CASSPPTANYGYTF
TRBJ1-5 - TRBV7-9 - TGTGCCAGCAGCTTAGCCGGGATGTGGGATCAGCCCCAGCATTTT CASSLAGMWDQPQHF
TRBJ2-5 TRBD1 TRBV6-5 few TGTGCCAGCAGGGCGTCAGGGGGCCGACAGACCCAGTACTTC CASRASGGRQTQYF
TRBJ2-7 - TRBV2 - TGTGCCAGCAAAGTGGAGCAACTGGCCTACGAGCAGTACTTC CASKVEQLAYEQYF
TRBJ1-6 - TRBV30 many TGTGCCTGGAGTGTAAGCCAGGGTGGTTCACCCCTCCACTTT CAWSVSQGGSPLHF
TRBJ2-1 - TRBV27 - TGTGCCAGCAGTCAACTGGGGGCGGTTGAGCAGTTCTTC CASSQLGAVEQFF
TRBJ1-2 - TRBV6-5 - TGTGCCAGCAGTTACTCCGAGGGGGGCTACACCTTC CASSYSEGGYTF
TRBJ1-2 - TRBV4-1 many TGCGCCAGCAGCCAAGAAACCACAGTGGCTAACTATGGCTACACCTTC CASSQETTVANYGYTF
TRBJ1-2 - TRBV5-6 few TGTGCCAGCAGCTTGGTTTACCCTTTAGGGGTAGATAACTATGGCTACACCTTC CASSLVYPLGVDNYGYTF
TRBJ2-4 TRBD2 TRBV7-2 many TGTGCCAGCAGTAAGGGGACGGGGGGAGCCAAAAACATTCAGTACTTC CASSKGTGGAKNIQYF
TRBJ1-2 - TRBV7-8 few TGTGCCAGCAGCTTAGTCGGCGTGTTCAACTATGGCTACACCTTC CASSLVGVFNYGYTF
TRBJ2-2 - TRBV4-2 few TGTGCCAGCAGCCAAGACCCCGTTGGGGGCGGGGAGCTGTTTTTT CASSQDPVGGGELFF
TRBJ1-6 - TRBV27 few TGTGCCAGCAGTTTATGGGGGGAAATGGATTCACCCCTCCACTTT CASSLWGEMDSPLHF
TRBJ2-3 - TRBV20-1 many TGCAGTGCTACGGGAAGGTTCAGGCCAGATACGCAGTATTTT CSATGRFRPDTQYF
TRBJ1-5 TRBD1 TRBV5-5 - TGTGCCAGCAGCTGGCTGGACAGGGACTATCAGCCCCAGCATTTT CASSWLDRDYQPQHF
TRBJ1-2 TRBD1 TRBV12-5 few TGTGCTAGTGGTTCAGGGGGCGGGAGTGGCTACACCTTC CASGSGGGSGYTF
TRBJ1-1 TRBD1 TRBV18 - TGTGCCAGCTCACCAGGACAGGGGGCCCCTGAAGCTTTCTTT CASSPGQGAPEAFF
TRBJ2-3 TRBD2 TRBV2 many TGTGCCAGCAGTGATAGGACTAGCGGGCGCACAGATACGCAGTATTTT CASSDRTSGRTDTQYF
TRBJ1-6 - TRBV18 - TGTGCCAGCCAGGGCCCTGGGGAATCACCCCTCCACTTT CASQGPGESPLHF
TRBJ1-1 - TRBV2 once TGTGCCAGTACAGGGTATACTGAAGCTTTCTTT CASTGYTEAFF
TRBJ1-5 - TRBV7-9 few TGTGCCAGCAGCATGACACCAAATCAGCCCCAGCATTTT CASSMTPNQPQHF
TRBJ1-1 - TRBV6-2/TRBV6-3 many TGTGCCAGCAGTTACGACGGGGGGAAGGCAGCTTTCTTT CASSYDGGKAAFF